This TCR beta chain was sequenced in a study of cytomegalovirus exposure and HLA in healthy donors (dated 2017 in TCRdb). Context from the whole study: In an earlier analysis of some 550 of the donors, 250 to 350 Gb of sequence data and approximately 120 million unique TCR beta sequences from 150 million to 200 million T cells were reported. Around 320 gigabases of sequencing data and tens of millions of unique TCR sequences were included in an early release covering about 620 HLA-typed donors. Of the roughly 400 genotyped donors, 65% to 90% were placed in the genetic ancestry cluster associated with self-reported Caucasian donors. The study was designed to test whether signatures of past pathogen exposure could be identified by cataloging public T cell receptors. The study used immunosequencing to profile the T cell repertoires of approximately 690 subjects and linked those repertoires to cytomegalovirus serostatus. A separate validation cohort of roughly 130 different subjects was used in addition to the roughly 640-subject first cohort. To predict cytomegalovirus infection status, the study brought together high-throughput TCR immunosequencing, statistical association of individual TCRs with disease status, and machine learning. A later analysis re-analyzed previously published TCR beta repertoires from approximately 700 donors and added high-resolution HLA genotyping to study TCR occurrence patterns. In the later analysis, no new phenotypic data were used to find candidate immune exposures; instead, reliance was placed on TCR beta sequences and their occurrence across donors. An earlier analysis of around 580 of the donors used high-throughput TCR beta sequencing to judge whether each TCR beta V gene segment behaved as functional or pseudogenic. Donor age, sex, ethnicity and CMV serostatus were compiled alongside the repertoire data. A later genetic analysis used genome-wide SNP genotypes for about three fifths of the 666 donors, treating that subset as a discovery cohort. All discovery cohort repertoires had been generated using a single sequencing platform. Both class I and class II loci were covered by HLA typing, at four-digit resolution. The number of typed donors differed by locus: about 629-630 for A, B, C, DRB1 and DQB1; approximately 530 for DQA1; 606 for DPA1; and about 470 for DPB1. Several DR-DQ haplotypes were treated as single units for association and clustering because of strong linkage in the cohort. On average, around 240,000 unique TCR beta nucleotide sequences were sequenced per donor among a few hundred genotyped donors of the cohort, with roughly a sixth of those sequences being non-productive. Overall study outcomes, separate from this receptor: When HLA alleles, especially DR and DQ, strongly co-occurred, attributing TCR associations to individual alleles was difficult. According to a later genetic analysis, donors in an Asian-associated ancestry cluster had fewer N-insertions in productive TCRs than the approximately 700-donor mean. Most TCR sequences were seen in very few donors, while some public TCRs were found in many individuals. A group of highly shared sequence variants was considered likely to be a technical artifact of the sequencing pipeline. A later analysis found that TCR association rates varied across HLA loci, with DRB1 alleles showing the most associated TCRs and HLA-C alleles the fewest. An association between a missense DCLRE1C variant and V-gene and J-gene trimming of TCR beta chains was found in a later genetic analysis and replicated in an independent cohort. Correlated functional status among segregating V segments might reflect linkage disequilibrium, but an unknown experimental factor could not be ruled out. In vitro tests confirmed that a few of the cytomegalovirus-associated TCR beta chains recognize cytomegalovirus antigens. This cohort had only TCR beta chains sequenced, and the lack of alpha or paired-chain data limited which features could be detected. In a later analysis, most CMV-associated TCR beta chains were found to appear HLA-restricted, with HLA associations seemingly driven largely by CMV exposure. The authors suggested that the approach could potentially be extended to other disease states and immunological phenotypes. Because some donors lacked HLA typing at each locus, the association tests relied only on the typed subset. Roughly uniform sequencing depth across donors was assumed in presence/absence analyses, although this assumption may not hold. In an earlier analysis of more than 500 of the donors, most TCR beta V segments appeared in productive rearrangements about 87% or about 30% of the time, broadly matching IMGT annotations. Immune exposure information for the cohort was limited to CMV serostatus. At a false discovery rate of 0.05, a later analysis linked about 16,000 TCR beta sequences to specific HLA alleles. The classifier was reported to diagnose cytomegalovirus status with high specificity and sensitivity in both the original cohort and the validation cohort. Some IMGT-functional V segments, including TRBV6-2 and TRBV6-3, could not be distinguished by the 87-base-pair reads and were therefore excluded. A later analysis found that HLA-associated TCR beta chains were more clonally expanded and had lower generation probabilities than equally common non-associated chains. Seventeen rarely observed V segments, including chromosome 9 orphons, were excluded from the earlier analysis of some 590 of the donors because counts were too low. A further reported finding was that TCR beta sequences accurately predicted the HLA-A and HLA-B alleles for most subjects in the first cohort. According to a later analysis, parvovirus B19, influenza, CMV and Epstein-Barr virus appeared linked to several top co-occurrence clusters. A total of 164 TCR beta chains were listed by the study as associated with cytomegalovirus.

This clone has a single count. Its antigen remains undetermined. No much larger clone is present one base from it, and per-base qualities are unavailable. The trim is 6 bases for V and 3 bases for J, with a gap of 17 bases between the germline ends. Via the germline V gene, CDR1 is SGHAT and CDR2 FQNNGV. From its cysteine to its phenylalanine, the CDR3 spans 15 amino acids. Solely the CDR3 DNA is kept, with 45 bases framed from the first base. The cohort consisted of hundreds of healthy bone marrow donors. At the time of sampling, all cohort members were nominally healthy, though unrecorded immune exposures were likely present. The donor was CMV seronegative and was included in the group of 352 seronegative cohort members. A peripheral blood sample was collected from each donor, and TCR beta sequencing was performed on peripheral blood mononuclear cells. Genomic DNA extraction from the blood cell samples was performed with the Qiagen DNeasy Blood Extraction Kit.

The library was made by the immunoSEQ multiplex PCR assay. A mixture of 60 forward primers for TCR Vbeta segments and 13 reverse primers for TCR Jbeta segments was used in the multiplex PCR. The CDR3 region of rearranged TCR beta genes was amplified from genomic DNA with a multiplex PCR assay. The Illumina HiSeq System was used to sequence the amplified TCR beta libraries as 87-base-pair reads. In the authors' own workflow: A later analysis counted tens of millions of unique TCR beta chains across the 670 or so repertoires, and 10 million to 11 million of these chains were shared by at least two donors. A nearest-neighbor algorithm error-corrected the raw reads and collapsed the reads into unique sequences, merging closely related sequences to remove PCR and sequencing errors. V, D and J gene segments were assigned by aligning CDR3 sequences to IMGT reference sequences. Each retained sequence needed at least a six-nucleotide match to both a V gene segment and a J gene segment. A rearrangement counted as productive if the CDR3 had no stop codons and remained in frame with V and J, and every other rearrangement counted as non-productive. CDR3 was defined by IMGT convention, running from the second conserved V-encoded cysteine to the conserved J-encoded phenylalanine. Sequences without an unambiguous match to a single V gene segment were excluded from the earlier analysis of several hundred of the donors. In an earlier analysis of a few hundred of the donors, V segments were called functional above 56.7% productive rearrangements and were called segregating when the between-donor standard deviation exceeded 5%. To diagnose cytomegalovirus status from the catalog of TCR beta chain sequences, a statistical classification framework was built. V and J gene assignment, in a later analysis, came from comparing TCR nucleotide sequences with IMGT/GENE-DB human TR gene sequences. In a later analysis, CDR3 sequences and most-parsimonious VDJ recombination scenarios were assigned using the TCRdist pipeline. In a later analysis, each TCR beta chain was defined by its CDR3 amino acid sequence together with its V-gene family, and reads lacking a unique V-gene family were excluded. A later analysis removed roughly 590 highly shared, low-generation-probability nucleotide sequences to deal with suspected cross-contamination and a sequencing artifact. In a later analysis, a clonal expansion index was calculated for each public chain from normalized within-repertoire ranks of inferred template counts. In a later analysis, generation probabilities were computed using a VDJ recombination model fitted to out-of-frame rearrangements, and the results were checked against IGoR. Hypergeometric tests were used in a later analysis to score TCR-TCR, TCR-HLA and TCR-CMV co-occurrence, with a repertoire-size bias correction applied to the TCR pairs. In a later analysis, false discovery rates were estimated by permuting HLA or CMV assignments 20 times. In a later analysis, co-occurring TCRs were grouped using DBSCAN, and TCRdist sequence similarity was added for clustering within HLA-allele-positive subsets. Repertoires with fewer than 30,000 or more than 120,000 public chains were left out of co-occurrence clustering, as were five repertoires with anomalous nucleotide sharing. TCRdb's version of the immuneACCESS table is confined to in-frame rearrangements and falls short of the full clone set. An unresolved V gene accounts for under half of the shortfall where checked; the remainder is of unknown origin. For V, J and clone size, that table is used; D and trimming come from the DNA. In this sample the table shows around 160,000 clones, 70% to 80% of which occur a single time. The top ten hold about 1.5% of the sample.

This TCR was recovered from a male donor in good health and CMV-seronegative. The rearranged segments are TRBV11-2 and TRBJ2-5; possibly the D gene is TRBD1, per 6 matching bases. The sample consisted of PBMCs. The CDR3 protein: CASRQPGDEKETQYF. The DNA reads as follows: TGTGCCAGCAGACAACCAGGGGACGAAAAAGAGACCCAGTACTTC.